This record looks at one T cell receptor beta chain sequence and its context. Produced via immunoSEQ multiplex PCR; TCRdb's table is partial and in-frame only. The table records 55,000 to 75,000 clones, about 80% of them present only once. The sample comes from a study of glioma-infiltrating T cells after dendritic cell vaccination. V trimming: 5 bases; J trimming: 5 bases; junction bases outside the gene matches: 4. Germline-derived CDR1 and CDR2 are SGHNT and YENEEA. The CDR3 length is 13 residues. Noted time point: after dendritic cell vaccination, including at tumor progression/relapse. The sample here was blood, taken after dendritic cell vaccination. The origin of this receptor is a human donor with glioblastoma. This chain connects TRBV11-3 to TRBJ2-5; 8 bases align to TRBD2. CDR3 loop: CASSRGGRETQYF. CDR3 DNA: TGTGCCAGCAGCCGGGGGGGCCGGGAGACCCAGTACTTC.